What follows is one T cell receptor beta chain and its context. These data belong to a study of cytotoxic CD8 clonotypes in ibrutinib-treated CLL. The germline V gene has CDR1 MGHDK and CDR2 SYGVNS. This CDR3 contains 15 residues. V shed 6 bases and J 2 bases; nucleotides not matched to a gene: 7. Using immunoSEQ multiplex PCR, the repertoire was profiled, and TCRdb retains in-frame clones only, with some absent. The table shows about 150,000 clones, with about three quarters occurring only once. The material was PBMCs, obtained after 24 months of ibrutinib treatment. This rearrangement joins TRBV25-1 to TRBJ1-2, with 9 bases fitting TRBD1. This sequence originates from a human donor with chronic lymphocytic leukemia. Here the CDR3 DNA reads TGTGCCAGCAGGGGTAGGGGACAGGGCAACTATGGCTACACCTTC. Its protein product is CASRGRGQGNYGYTF.